The 4 T cell receptor beta chains presented below share a single source sample, sequenced in a study of T cells in women clearing cervical HPV infection. Produced via immunoSEQ multiplex PCR; TCRdb's table is partial and in-frame only. In total, the table holds about 35,000 clones. The material sequenced was blood buffy coat. All receptors come from a woman between 18 and 70 years old with a cervical HPV16 infection that either progressed to CIN3+ or cleared (not recorded which).

Points on this clone: The CDR3 extends 3 residues past the end of the read, so its final part is completed from the germline J gene. V and J are TRBV18 and TRBJ2-2; no clear D gene. CDR1 is KGHSH, CDR2 LQKENI, per germline. The CDR3 has 15 amino acids. The CDR3 spells CASSPSGAYNSPLFF. The CDR3 DNA, read in part, is TGTGCCAGCTCACCCTCAGGAGCCTATAATTCACCG.

With respect to this clone: With the read ending 3 residues before the CDR3 end, the germline J gene is used to fill in that end. The chain employs TRBV3-1 (or the pseudogene TRBV3-2) and TRBJ2-5; D unclear. V was pared by 1 base and J by 4 bases, with 16 bases between. Germline lookup yields CDR1 LGHDT and CDR2 YNNKEL (reference sequence). This CDR3 has 16 residues. The CDR3 DNA, read in part, is TGTGCCAGCAGCCAAGGAGTCGGTAGGGTACTAGAGACC. Amino acids: CASSQGVGRVLET. The full-length CDR3 reads as CASSQGVGRVLETQYF.

A note on this clone: The sequence runs out 3 residues before the end of the CDR3; the remainder is reconstructed from the germline J gene. V usage is TRBV10-3 and J usage is TRBJ1-1; 9 bases are a match to TRBD1. Losses at the gene ends were 4 bases for V and 4 bases for J; bases not matched to a gene: 4. Germline CDR1 is ENHRY and CDR2 is SYGVKD. The CDR3 has 14 residues. Incomplete CDR3 DNA: TGTGCCATCAGTGCGGGACAGGGAGGCACTGAA. Protein sequence: CAISAGQGGTE. The entire CDR3 is CAISAGQGGTEAFF.

The covered CDR3 bases are TGCAGCGTTGAAGATGCAGGGGCCGGCGGGGGA. Translation: CSVEDAGAGGG. The whole CDR3 is CSVEDAGAGGGAFF. The V and J genes are TRBV29-1 and TRBJ1-1, with D possibly TRBD1 on 6 matching bases. With the read ending 3 residues before the CDR3 end, the germline J gene is used to fill in that end. CDR3 length: 14 residues. CDR1 SQVTM and CDR2 ANQGSEA come from the germline V gene.